This TCR beta chain comes out of a study of beta chain features in type 1 diabetes. Germline CDR1 reads SGHTA; CDR2 reads FQGNSA. Deletions cut 1 base from V and 2 bases from J, with 8 bases between. This CDR3 contains 14 residues. cDNA synthesis used the whole RNA isolate, giving expressed TCRB sequences. Some clones are missing from TCRdb's copy, which holds only in-frame ones; the method was immunoSEQ multiplex PCR. The sample gives some 350,000 clones, 9.5% to 10% of which show up once; 0.55% to 0.75% is in the top ten. Study findings and constraints: People with Type 1 diabetes carried modestly yet significantly shorter TCRB CDR3s in all four CD4+ subsets. The naive, central memory and Treg TCRB repertoires showed an apparent similarity that was greater among patients than among healthy donors.

This clone appeared a few times. Antigen: not known. The receptor was derived from a man in his thirties or forties with type 1 diabetes. V usage is TRBV7-2 and J usage is TRBJ2-5; no definite D call. The sequenced material came from central memory CD4+ T cells from blood. The CDR3 loop reads CASSLGLMQETQYF. The CDR3 DNA reads TGTGCCAGCAGCTTAGGCTTAATGCAAGAGACCCAGTACTTC.